This TCR beta chain came from a study of cytomegalovirus exposure and HLA in healthy donors. Across the whole study: A subsequent analysis stated that the 120 or so validation repertoires were run on the same platform as the roughly 620 first-cohort repertoires.

Donors came from a validation cohort of over 100 subjects, distinct from the first 666-subject cohort. Measured with immunoSEQ multiplex PCR; TCRdb has only the in-frame clones, and not every one. The table records 150,000 to 180,000 clones, 86% of them present only once. Concerning this clone: The antigen is undetermined.

General study results and limits: In vitro work confirmed that a few CMV-associated chains recognize CMV antigens. The study flagged some 170 TCR beta chains as cytomegalovirus-associated.

Germline V gene lookup returns CDR1 SEHNR and CDR2 FQNEAQ (reference sequence). The CDR3 is made up of 15 amino acids. The V and J ends lost 6 bases and 6 bases, in that order; junction bases with no gene match: 7. The chain recombines TRBV7-9 with TRBJ2-7; 14 positions agree with TRBD2. The specimen sequenced was PBMCs. The clonotype comes from a human donor in good health. The CDR3 loop reads CASRHTGTSGSEQYF. The CDR3 coding sequence is TGTGCCAGCAGGCACACCGGGACTAGCGGGAGCGAGCAGTACTTC.